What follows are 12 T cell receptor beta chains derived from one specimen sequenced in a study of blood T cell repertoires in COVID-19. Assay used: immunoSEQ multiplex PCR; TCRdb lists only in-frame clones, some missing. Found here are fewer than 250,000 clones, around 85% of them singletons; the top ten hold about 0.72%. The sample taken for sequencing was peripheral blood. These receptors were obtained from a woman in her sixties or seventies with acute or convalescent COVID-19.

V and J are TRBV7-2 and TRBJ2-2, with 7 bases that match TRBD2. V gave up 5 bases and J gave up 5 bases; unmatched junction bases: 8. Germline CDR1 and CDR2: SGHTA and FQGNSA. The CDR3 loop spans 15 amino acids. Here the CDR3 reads CASSPPGRETGELFF. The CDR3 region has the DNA TGTGCCAGCAGCCCCCCAGGGCGGGAGACCGGGGAGCTGTTTTTT.

The CDR3 here is CASRSGSLQFGPYGYTF. The CDR3 coding sequence is TGCGCCAGCAGATCGGGGTCCCTGCAGTTCGGACCCTATGGCTACACCTTC. This chain joins TRBV5-1 and TRBJ1-2; D unresolved. This CDR3 has 17 amino acids. In germline, CDR1 is SGHRS, CDR2 YFSETQ. The ends were cut back, 5 bases at V and 4 bases at J, with 24 bases in the middle.

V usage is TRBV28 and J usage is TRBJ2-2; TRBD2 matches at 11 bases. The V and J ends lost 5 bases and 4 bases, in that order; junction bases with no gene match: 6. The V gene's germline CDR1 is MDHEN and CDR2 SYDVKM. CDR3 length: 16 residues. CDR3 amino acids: CASSKLAGVGTGELFF. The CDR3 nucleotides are TGTGCCAGCAGTAAACTAGCGGGGGTGGGCACCGGGGAGCTGTTTTTT.

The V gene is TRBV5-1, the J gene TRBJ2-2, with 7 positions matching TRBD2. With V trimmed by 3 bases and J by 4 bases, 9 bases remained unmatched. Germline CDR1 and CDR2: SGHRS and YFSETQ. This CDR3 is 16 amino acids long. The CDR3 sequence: CASSSGGGLGTGELFF. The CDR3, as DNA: TGCGCCAGCAGCTCTGGCGGGGGATTGGGCACCGGGGAGCTGTTTTTT.

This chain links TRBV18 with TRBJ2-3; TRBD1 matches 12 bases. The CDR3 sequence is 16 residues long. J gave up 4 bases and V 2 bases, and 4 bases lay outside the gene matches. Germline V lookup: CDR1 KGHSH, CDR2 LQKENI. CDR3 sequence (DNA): TGTGCCAGCTCACCAGGGACAGGGGGCTTTGCAGATACGCAGTATTTT. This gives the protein CASSPGTGGFADTQYF.

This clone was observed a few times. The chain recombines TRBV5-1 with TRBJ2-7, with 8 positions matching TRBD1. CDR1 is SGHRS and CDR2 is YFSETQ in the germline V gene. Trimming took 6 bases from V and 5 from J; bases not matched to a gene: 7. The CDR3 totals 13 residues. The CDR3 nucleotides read TGCGCCAGCACTGGGACAGGCCCCAACGAGCAGTACTTC. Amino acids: CASTGTGPNEQYF.

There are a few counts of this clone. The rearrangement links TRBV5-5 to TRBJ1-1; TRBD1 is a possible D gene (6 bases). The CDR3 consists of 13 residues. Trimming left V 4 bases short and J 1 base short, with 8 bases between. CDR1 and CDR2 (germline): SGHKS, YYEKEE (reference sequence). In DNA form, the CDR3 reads TGTGCCAGCAGCCTACAGGGGAACACTGAAGCTTTCTTT. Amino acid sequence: CASSLQGNTEAFF.

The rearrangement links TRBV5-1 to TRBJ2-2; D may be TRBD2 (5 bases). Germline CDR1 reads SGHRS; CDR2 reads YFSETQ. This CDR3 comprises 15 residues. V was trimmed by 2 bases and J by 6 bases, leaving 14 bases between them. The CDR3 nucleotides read TGCGCCAGCAGCTTAAGCGGTGGGAGAGCCGGGGAGCTGTTTTTT. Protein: CASSLSGGRAGELFF.

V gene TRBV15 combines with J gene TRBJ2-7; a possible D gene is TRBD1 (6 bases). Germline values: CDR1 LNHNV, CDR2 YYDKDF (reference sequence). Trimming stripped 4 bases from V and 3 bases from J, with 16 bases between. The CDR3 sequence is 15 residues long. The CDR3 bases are TGTGCCACCAGCAAGGGTACGGACAGCGACTACGAGCAGTACTTC. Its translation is CATSKGTDSDYEQYF.

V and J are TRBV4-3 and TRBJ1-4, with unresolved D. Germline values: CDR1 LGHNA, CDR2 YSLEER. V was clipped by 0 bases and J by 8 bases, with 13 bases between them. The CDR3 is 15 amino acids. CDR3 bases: TGCGCCAGCAGCCAAGAGAGCCCAACGAGGGAAAAACTGTTTTTT. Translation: CASSQESPTREKLFF.

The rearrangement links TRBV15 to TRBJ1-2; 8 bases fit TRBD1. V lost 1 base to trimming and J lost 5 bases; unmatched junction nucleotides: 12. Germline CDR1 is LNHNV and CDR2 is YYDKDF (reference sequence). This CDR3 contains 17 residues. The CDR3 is CATSRGGQGSANYGYTF. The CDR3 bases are TGTGCCACCAGCAGAGGCGGACAGGGCTCAGCGAATTATGGCTACACCTTC.

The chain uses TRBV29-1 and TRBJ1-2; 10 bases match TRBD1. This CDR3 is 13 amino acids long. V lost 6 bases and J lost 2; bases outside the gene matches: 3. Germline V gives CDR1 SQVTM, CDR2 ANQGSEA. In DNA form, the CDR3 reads TGCAGCGTAGGGACAGGGGCAAACTATGGCTACACCTTC. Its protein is CSVGTGANYGYTF.